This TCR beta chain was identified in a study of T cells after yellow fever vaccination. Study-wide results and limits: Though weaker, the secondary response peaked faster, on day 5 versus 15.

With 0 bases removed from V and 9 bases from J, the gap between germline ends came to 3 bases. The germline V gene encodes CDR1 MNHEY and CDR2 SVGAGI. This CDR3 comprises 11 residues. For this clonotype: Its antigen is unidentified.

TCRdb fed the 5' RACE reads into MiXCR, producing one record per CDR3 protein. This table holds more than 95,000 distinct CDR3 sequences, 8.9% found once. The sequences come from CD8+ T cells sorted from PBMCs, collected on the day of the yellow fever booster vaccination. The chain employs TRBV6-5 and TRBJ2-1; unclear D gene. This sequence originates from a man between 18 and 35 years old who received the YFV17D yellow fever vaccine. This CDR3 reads CASSYSGEQFF. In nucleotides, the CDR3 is TGTGCCAGCAGTTACTCCGGTGAGCAGTTCTTC.